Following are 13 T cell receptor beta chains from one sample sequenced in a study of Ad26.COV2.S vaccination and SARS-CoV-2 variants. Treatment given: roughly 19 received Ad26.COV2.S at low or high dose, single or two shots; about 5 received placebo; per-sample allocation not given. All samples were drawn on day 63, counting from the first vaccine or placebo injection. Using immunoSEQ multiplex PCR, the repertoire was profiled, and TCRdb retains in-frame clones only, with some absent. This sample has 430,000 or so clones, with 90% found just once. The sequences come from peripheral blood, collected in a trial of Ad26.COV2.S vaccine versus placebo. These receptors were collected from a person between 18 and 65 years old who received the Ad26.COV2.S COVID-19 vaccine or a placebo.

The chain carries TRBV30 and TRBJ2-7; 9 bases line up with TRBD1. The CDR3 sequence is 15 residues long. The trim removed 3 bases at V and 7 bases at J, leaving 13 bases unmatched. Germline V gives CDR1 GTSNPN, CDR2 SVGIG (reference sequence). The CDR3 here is CAWRAPGQGAGEQYF. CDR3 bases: TGTGCCTGGAGGGCACCGGGACAGGGAGCTGGTGAGCAGTACTTC.

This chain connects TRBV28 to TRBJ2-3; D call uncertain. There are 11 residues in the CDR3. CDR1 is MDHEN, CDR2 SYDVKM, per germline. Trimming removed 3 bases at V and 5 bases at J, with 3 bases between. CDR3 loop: CASSFGDTQYF. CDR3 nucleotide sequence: TGTGCCAGCAGTTTCGGAGATACGCAGTATTTT.

CDR3 protein: CASSLDGQVKSQPQHF. The DNA for the CDR3 is TGTGCCAGCAGCTTAGATGGGCAGGTTAAGAGTCAGCCCCAGCATTTT. The V call is TRBV7-2, the J call TRBJ1-5, with D unresolved. Germline V gene sequence: CDR1 SGHTA, CDR2 FQGNSA. V was cut by 1 base and J by 6 bases, with 16 bases left in between. CDR3 length: 16 residues.

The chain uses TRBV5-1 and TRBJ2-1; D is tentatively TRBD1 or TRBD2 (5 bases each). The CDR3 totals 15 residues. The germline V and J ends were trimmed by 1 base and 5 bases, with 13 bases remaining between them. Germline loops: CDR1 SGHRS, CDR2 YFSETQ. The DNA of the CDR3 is TGCGCCAGCAGCTTGACCGGGACGGCACACAATGAGCAGTTCTTC. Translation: CASSLTGTAHNEQFF.

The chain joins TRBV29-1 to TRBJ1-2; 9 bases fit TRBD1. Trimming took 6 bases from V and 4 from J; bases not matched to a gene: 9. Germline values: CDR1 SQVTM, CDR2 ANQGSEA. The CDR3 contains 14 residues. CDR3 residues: CSVFDDRGTYGYTF. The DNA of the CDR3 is TGCAGCGTGTTTGACGACAGGGGGACCTATGGCTACACCTTC.

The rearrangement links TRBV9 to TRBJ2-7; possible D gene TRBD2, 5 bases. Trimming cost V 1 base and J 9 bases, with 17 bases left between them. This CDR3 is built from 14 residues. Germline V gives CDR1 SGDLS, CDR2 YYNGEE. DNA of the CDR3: TGTGCCAGCAGCGTACAACTCGTACGGGATTTGCAGTACTTC. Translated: CASSVQLVRDLQYF.

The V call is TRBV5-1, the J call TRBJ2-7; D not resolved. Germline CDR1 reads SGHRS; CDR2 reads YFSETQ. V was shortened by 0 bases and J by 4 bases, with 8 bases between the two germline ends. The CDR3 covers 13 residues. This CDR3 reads CASSLADGYEQYF. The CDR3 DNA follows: TGCGCCAGCAGCTTGGCCGATGGTTACGAGCAGTACTTC.

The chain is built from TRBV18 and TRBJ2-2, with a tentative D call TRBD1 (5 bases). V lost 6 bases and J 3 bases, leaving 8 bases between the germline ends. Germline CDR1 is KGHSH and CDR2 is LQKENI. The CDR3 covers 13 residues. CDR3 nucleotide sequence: TGTGCCAGCTCGGACATGGACACCGGGGAGCTGTTTTTT. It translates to CASSDMDTGELFF.

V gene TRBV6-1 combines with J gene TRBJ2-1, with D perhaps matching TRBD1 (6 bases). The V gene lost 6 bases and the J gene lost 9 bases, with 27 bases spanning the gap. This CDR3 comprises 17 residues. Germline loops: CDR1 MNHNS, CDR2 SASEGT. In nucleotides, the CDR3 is TGTGCCAGCAGAGAAATTTACAGGGAAGGGCCCAATAGTGAGCAGTTCTTC. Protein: CASREIYREGPNSEQFF.

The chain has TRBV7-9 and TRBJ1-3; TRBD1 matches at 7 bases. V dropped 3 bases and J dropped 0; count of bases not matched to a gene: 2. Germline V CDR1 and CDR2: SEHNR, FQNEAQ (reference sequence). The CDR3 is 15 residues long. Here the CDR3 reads CASSFGTASGNTIYF. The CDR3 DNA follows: TGTGCCAGCAGCTTCGGGACAGCCTCTGGAAACACCATATATTTT.

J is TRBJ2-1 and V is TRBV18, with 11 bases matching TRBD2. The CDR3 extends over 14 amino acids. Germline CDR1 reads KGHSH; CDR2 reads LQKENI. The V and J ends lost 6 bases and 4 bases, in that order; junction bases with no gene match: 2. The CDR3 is CASSGTSGYNEQFF. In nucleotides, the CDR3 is TGTGCCAGCTCGGGGACTAGCGGTTACAATGAGCAGTTCTTC. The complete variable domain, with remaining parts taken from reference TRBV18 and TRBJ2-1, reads NAGVMQNPRHLVRRRGQEARLRCSPMKGHSHVYWYRQLPEEGLKFMVYLQKENIIDESGMPKERFSAEFPKEGPSILRIQQVVRGDSAAYFCASSGTSGYNEQFFGPGTRLTVL.

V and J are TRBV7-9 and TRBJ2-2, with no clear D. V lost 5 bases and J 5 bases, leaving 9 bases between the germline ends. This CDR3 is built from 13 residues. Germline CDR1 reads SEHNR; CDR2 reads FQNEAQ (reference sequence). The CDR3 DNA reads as TGTGCCAGCAGCCCCGACAATACCGGGGAGCTGTTTTTT. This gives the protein CASSPDNTGELFF. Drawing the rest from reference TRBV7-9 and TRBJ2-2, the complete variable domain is DTGVSQNPRHKITKRGQNVTFRCDPISEHNRLYWYRQTLGQGPEFLTYFQNEAQLEKSRLLSDRFSAERPKGSFSTLEIQRTEQGDSAMYLCASSPDNTGELFFGEGSRLTVL.

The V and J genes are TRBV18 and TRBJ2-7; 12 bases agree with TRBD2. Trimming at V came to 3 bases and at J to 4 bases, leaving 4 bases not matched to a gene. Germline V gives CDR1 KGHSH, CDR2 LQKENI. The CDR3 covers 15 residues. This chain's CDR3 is CASSPTGLAGYEQYF. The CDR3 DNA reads TGTGCCAGCTCACCCACGGGACTAGCGGGTTACGAGCAGTACTTC. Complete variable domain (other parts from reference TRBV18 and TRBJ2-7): NAGVMQNPRHLVRRRGQEARLRCSPMKGHSHVYWYRQLPEEGLKFMVYLQKENIIDESGMPKERFSAEFPKEGPSILRIQQVVRGDSAAYFCASSPTGLAGYEQYFGPGTRLTVT.